This T cell receptor beta chain was retrieved from a study of blood T cell repertoires in COVID-19. Clones were read by immunoSEQ multiplex PCR, and TCRdb kept only the in-frame ones, dropping some. Of 300,000 or so clones listed, approximately 90% are singletons. This CDR3 region has 12 residues. The V end was cut by 9 bases, the J end by 3 bases, with 10 bases between. CDR1 and CDR2 (germline): KGHDR, SFDVKD. The V gene is TRBV24-1, the J gene TRBJ2-5; D might be TRBD2 (6 bases). This sequence originates from a woman between 25 and 40 years old who had recovered from COVID-19. Input material: PBMCs or T cells enriched from blood (not recorded which). CDR3 in amino acids: CATGGNKETQYF. The CDR3 nucleotides are TGTGCCACCGGAGGGAATAAAGAGACCCAGTACTTC.